These 22 T cell receptor beta chains came from one sample sequenced in a study of metastatic and nonmetastatic thyroid tumors. Every patient was untreated before thyroid surgery. TCRdb re-analyzed the PCR reads through MiXCR. The sample lists 20,000 to 25,000 clones, 35% to 45% seen once, with about 20% in the top ten. Sequencing was carried out using blood. These receptors were taken from a male donor with papillary thyroid cancer or a benign thyroid nodule (not recorded which). Some clones in this sample may be carry-over from other donors' samples.

This clone occurred once. A read error may explain this, as a much larger clone is one base away. The V and J genes are TRBV7-2 and TRBJ2-5; the D gene is possibly TRBD1 (5 bases). The CDR3 is 13 residues long. Germline V lookup: CDR1 SGHTA, CDR2 FQGNSA. Here the CDR3 reads CVSSQGREETQYF. CDR3 DNA sequence: TGTGTCAGCAGCCAGGGCAGGGAAGAGACCCAGTACTTC.

This clone appeared many times. The chain uses TRBV15 and TRBJ2-6; unclear D gene. The V and J ends lost 6 bases and 4 bases respectively, with 13 bases between them. The CDR3 contains 15 residues. The V gene's germline CDR1 is LNHNV and CDR2 YYDKDF (reference sequence). Here the CDR3 reads CATSRWEAGANVLTF. The CDR3 DNA is TGTGCCACCAGTAGGTGGGAAGCGGGGGCCAACGTCCTGACTTTC. Using reference TRBV15 and TRBJ2-6 for the parts outside the CDR3, the full variable domain is DAMVIQNPRYQVTQFGKPVTLSCSQTLNHNVMYWYQQKSSQAPKLLFHYYDKDFNNEADTPDNFQSRRPNTSFCFLDIRSPGLGDTAMYLCATSRWEAGANVLTFGAGSRLTVL.

At least ten counts were recorded for this clone. A much more abundant neighbour one base away suggests this may be a read error. The conserved phenylalanine or tryptophan normally closing the CDR3 is absent here, so this likely arose from a read error. The chain links TRBV7-2 to TRBJ1-1, with D possibly matching TRBD1 (6 bases). Germline V gene data show CDR1 as SGHTA and CDR2 as FQGNSA. The CDR3 is 14 residues long. V was pared by 5 bases and J by 7 bases, with 17 bases between. The CDR3 DNA sequence: TGTGCCAGCAGCCTAAGACAGGTCCGAGATGAAGCTTTCCTT. It encodes CASSLRQVRDEAFL.

This rearrangement joins TRBV18 to TRBJ2-3; D is unresolved. Germline-derived CDR1 and CDR2 are KGHSH and LQKENI. The germline V and J ends were trimmed by 1 base and 3 bases, with 5 bases remaining between them. CDR3 length equals 13 residues. The CDR3 reads CASSPLPTDTQYF. The CDR3 DNA sequence: TGTGCCAGCTCACCACTTCCTACAGATACGCAGTATTTT. The variable domain in full, with the rest retrieved from reference TRBV18 and TRBJ2-3, is NAGVMQNPRHLVRRRGQEARLRCSPMKGHSHVYWYRQLPEEGLKFMVYLQKENIIDESGMPKERFSAEFPKEGPSILRIQQVVRGDSAAYFCASSPLPTDTQYFGPGTRLTVL.

This clone has a handful of counts. The DNA for the CDR3 is TGTGCCAGCAGTTTATCAGCCATGAACACTGAAGCTTTCTTT. Protein product: CASSLSAMNTEAFF. The V and J genes are TRBV28 and TRBJ1-1; D unresolved. The CDR3 extends over 14 amino acids. The V gene's germline CDR1 is MDHEN and CDR2 SYDVKM. With 1 base removed from V and 0 bases from J, the gap between germline ends came to 6 bases.

This clone was observed many times. The chain carries TRBV6-4 and TRBJ2-1; D is unresolved. CDR3 size: 11 residues. Germline CDR1 is MRHNA and CDR2 is SNTAGT. The V and J ends lost 4 bases and 9 bases respectively, with 7 bases between them. The chain's CDR3 is CASSGPFEQFF. The CDR3 nucleotides read TGTGCCAGCAGTGGGCCTTTTGAGCAGTTCTTC.

The V call is TRBV11-2, the J call TRBJ2-3; 7 bases align to TRBD2. The CDR3 has 17 residues. The germline CDR1 and CDR2 sequences are SGHAT and FQNNGV. The V gene end was trimmed by 5 bases and the J gene end by 0 bases; junction bases not matched to a gene: 11. In nucleotides, the CDR3 is TGTGCCAGCAGCCTTTGGAGCGCGGGAGAGAGCACAGATACGCAGTATTTT. This codes for CASSLWSAGESTDTQYF.

This clone was seen only a few times. V and J are TRBV12-3 or TRBV12-4 and TRBJ2-1, with 11 bases fitting TRBD2. V dropped 5 bases and J dropped 6; count of bases not matched to a gene: 6. The CDR3 covers 15 residues. The CDR3 loop is CASSPVTSGVNEQFF. The CDR3 nucleotides read TGTGCCAGCAGTCCCGTGACTAGCGGGGTCAATGAGCAGTTCTTC.

This clone is classed as medium-sized. The chain combines TRBV11-1 with TRBJ2-1; 7 nucleotides align to TRBD2. Looked up from germline, CDR1 is SGHAT and CDR2 is FQDESV (reference sequence). V dropped 5 bases and J dropped 7; count of bases not matched to a gene: 17. This CDR3 comprises 17 residues. CDR3 sequence: CASSQGLRGYNGNEQFF. In DNA, the CDR3 is TGTGCCAGCAGCCAGGGACTAAGGGGTTACAATGGGAATGAGCAGTTCTTC.

The V gene is TRBV4-2, the J gene TRBJ2-1, with TRBD2 matching 10 bases. This CDR3 has 16 residues. V lost 0 bases, J lost 8 bases, and 7 bases stayed unmatched. The V gene's germline CDR1 is LGHNA and CDR2 YNFKEQ. The CDR3 here is CASSQDSASGSYEQFF. In DNA, the CDR3 is TGTGCCAGCAGCCAAGATTCAGCTAGCGGGAGCTATGAGCAGTTCTTC.

This clone counts as medium-sized. V usage is TRBV11-3 and J usage is TRBJ2-2; maybe TRBD2 (5 bases). The V gene's germline CDR1 is SGHNT and CDR2 YENEEA. The length of the CDR3 is 16 residues. Trimming took off 4 bases at V and 0 bases at J, with 12 bases between the two ends. The CDR3: CASSSWTDANTGELFF. CDR3 bases: TGTGCCAGCAGCTCTTGGACTGACGCGAACACCGGGGAGCTGTTTTTT.

The table lists this clone with a few counts. The chain uses TRBV12-3 or TRBV12-4 and TRBJ2-1; either TRBD1 or TRBD2 may supply D (6 bases each). The CDR3 is 13 residues long. Trimming took off 3 bases at V and 8 bases at J, with 11 bases between the two ends. The CDR3 here is CASSFSGADEQFF. CDR3 DNA sequence: TGTGCCAGCAGTTTCTCGGGGGCTGATGAGCAGTTCTTC.

This clone was counted many times. J is TRBJ1-6 and V is TRBV18, with unresolved D. V was shortened by 6 bases and J by 8 bases, with 11 bases between the two germline ends. The CDR3 is made up of 13 amino acids. Germline V gene lookup returns CDR1 KGHSH and CDR2 LQKENI. The CDR3, as DNA: TGTGCCAGCTCCCAACAGCGAGATTCACCCCTCCACTTT. Protein sequence: CASSQQRDSPLHF.

This clone has at least ten counts. This sequence joins TRBV28 and TRBJ2-7; 9 bases map to TRBD2. The CDR3 runs 14 residues. V lost 3 bases and J lost 4; bases outside the gene matches: 4. CDR1 and CDR2 (germline): MDHEN, SYDVKM. CDR3 protein: CASSFSGSQYEQYF. The CDR3 DNA is TGTGCCAGCAGTTTTAGCGGGAGCCAGTACGAGCAGTACTTC.

This clone was picked up many times. The chain carries TRBV27 and TRBJ2-2, with D perhaps matching TRBD2 (5 bases). The germline V gene has CDR1 MNHEY and CDR2 SMNVEV (reference sequence). The CDR3 spans 13 residues. V was clipped by 5 bases and J by 7 bases, with 11 bases between them. The CDR3 nucleotides read TGTGCCAGCAGTCCCCTAGCTGGCGGGGAGCTGTTTTTT. Protein product: CASSPLAGGELFF.

This clone was detected only a few times. The rearrangement links TRBV6-2 or TRBV6-3 to TRBJ1-1, with unresolved D. The length of the CDR3 is 12 residues. Germline lookup yields CDR1 MNHEY and CDR2 SVGEGT. Trimming removed 6 bases at V and 7 bases at J, with 12 bases between. CDR3 DNA: TGTGCCAGCAGATTCTCGACGGGTGAAGCTTTCTTT. It yields the protein CASRFSTGEAFF.

J is TRBJ2-6 and V is TRBV6-6, with 7 nucleotides matching TRBD1. The junction had 16 bases not matched to a gene; V was cut back by 5 bases and J by 6 bases. Germline lookup yields CDR1 MNHNY and CDR2 SVGAGI (reference sequence). This CDR3 is 18 amino acids long. The DNA of the CDR3 is TGTGCCAGCAGTCCGGGACAGTGGGCACGTAGTGTGGCCAACGTCCTGACTTTC. It is translated as CASSPGQWARSVANVLTF.

In its sample, this clone ranks as medium-sized. V gene TRBV12-3 or TRBV12-4 combines with J gene TRBJ2-3; TRBD2 aligns across 9 bases. The CDR3 contains 15 residues. V trimming: 7 bases; J trimming: 4 bases; junction bases outside the gene matches: 9. CDR3 sequence: CASTMGLAGSDTQYF. The CDR3 DNA reads as TGTGCCAGCACTATGGGGCTAGCGGGATCAGATACGCAGTATTTT.

This sequence joins TRBV19 and TRBJ2-2, with D tentatively TRBD1 or TRBD2 (6 bases each). Germline V gene sequence: CDR1 LNHDA, CDR2 SQIVND (reference sequence). V gave up 2 bases and J gave up 7 bases, with 11 bases separating them. CDR3 size: 14 residues. As DNA, the CDR3 is TGTGCCAGTAGTATAAGGGGGGCTGGCGGGGAGCTGTTTTTT. The encoded protein is CASSIRGAGGELFF.

The V call is TRBV30, the J call TRBJ2-7; D possibly corresponds to TRBD2 (6 bases). Trimming pared 2 bases from V and 4 bases from J, leaving 9 bases between. Germline V lookup: CDR1 GTSNPN, CDR2 SVGIG (reference sequence). This CDR3 is built from 12 residues. CDR3 coding DNA: TGTGCCTGGAGTCCCGGGGGTTACGAGCAGTACTTC. Its translation: CAWSPGGYEQYF. Full variable domain (missing parts from reference TRBV30 and TRBJ2-7): SQTIHQWPATLVQPVGSPLSLECTVEGTSNPNLYWYRQAAGRGLQLLFYSVGIGQISSEVPQNLSASRPQDRQFILSSKKLLLSDSGFYLCAWSPGGYEQYFGPGTRLTVT.

In this sample, this clone turned up once. The chain joins TRBV5-1 to TRBJ2-1; D ambiguous. The ends were cut back, 0 bases at V and 2 bases at J, with 9 bases in the middle. The CDR3 totals 15 residues. The germline CDR1 and CDR2 sequences are SGHRS and YFSETQ. The CDR3 bases are TGCGCCAGCAGCTTGGTTGGTGACACCTACAATGAGCAGTTCTTC. Protein: CASSLVGDTYNEQFF.

This clone was seen repeatedly, ten times or more. The chain has TRBV15 and TRBJ2-1; 10 positions match TRBD2. This CDR3 has 15 residues. J gave up 4 bases and V 1 base, and 1 base lay outside the gene matches. Germline CDR1 reads LNHNV; CDR2 reads YYDKDF (reference sequence). CDR3 protein: CATSRVAGGYNEQFF. The CDR3 nucleotides read TGTGCCACCAGCAGAGTAGCGGGAGGTTACAATGAGCAGTTCTTC.